Below, 17 T cell receptor beta chains from the same sample are listed, as sequenced in a study of cytomegalovirus exposure and HLA in healthy donors. Vbeta (60) and Jbeta (13) primers were used in the PCR. The repertoire was sequenced with immunoSEQ multiplex PCR; TCRdb's copy has only in-frame clones and lacks some. In the table there are about 170,000 clones, roughly 85% of which are singletons. The sample taken for sequencing was PBMCs. The receptors here all came from a male donor in good health and CMV-seronegative.

The rearrangement uses TRBV6-5 and TRBJ1-1; D might be TRBD1 (5 bases). The CDR3 sequence is 13 residues long. Trimming shortened V by 8 bases and J by 4 bases, and 14 bases separated the two germline ends. The germline V gene encodes CDR1 MNHEY and CDR2 SVGAGI. Here the CDR3 DNA reads TGTGCCAGCCGGCAGGGTGGGGCCACTGAAGCTTTCTTT. Its translation is CASRQGGATEAFF.

This clone was seen a handful of times. The V call is TRBV19, the J call TRBJ2-7; 7 nucleotides align to TRBD1. The germline CDR1 and CDR2 sequences are LNHDA and SQIVND (reference sequence). Germline trimming cut 5 bases from V and 0 bases from J; bases unmatched to any gene: 4. This CDR3 region has 14 residues. Here the CDR3 DNA reads TGTGCCAGTAGTGCAGGACAGGTCTCCTACGAGCAGTACTTC. Its translation: CASSAGQVSYEQYF.

This clone turned up a few times. The chain couples TRBV7-3 to TRBJ2-1; the match to TRBD2 covers 11 bases. V shed 5 bases, J shed 7 bases, and the junction held 7 bases outside the gene matches. CDR1 is SGHTA, CDR2 FQGTGA, per germline. The CDR3 is 15 residues long. CDR3 in amino acids: CASSKLAGVSNEQFF. The CDR3 bases are TGTGCCAGCAGCAAACTAGCGGGAGTGAGTAATGAGCAGTTCTTC.

The chain employs TRBV28 and TRBJ2-1; the match to TRBD2 covers 14 bases. CDR1 and CDR2 from the germline V gene are MDHEN and SYDVKM. This CDR3 is 15 amino acids long. With V trimmed by 7 bases and J by 9 bases, 8 bases remained unmatched. For the CDR3, the DNA is TGTGCCAGCATCAAGGGACTAGCGGGAGTGGGTGAGCAGTTCTTC. Translating gives CASIKGLAGVGEQFF.

The chain couples TRBV30 to TRBJ2-1; D is perhaps TRBD2 (7 bases). Germline CDR1 GTSNPN, CDR2 SVGIG (reference sequence). The CDR3 totals 15 residues. Trimming removed 2 bases from V and 5 bases from J, with 16 bases in between. This CDR3 reads CAWSRGGGRNNEQFF. DNA for the CDR3: TGTGCCTGGAGTAGGGGGGGAGGGAGAAACAATGAGCAGTTCTTC.

The chain is built from TRBV19 and TRBJ2-7; D may be TRBD2 (5 bases). The CDR3 has 19 residues. Germline CDR1 is LNHDA and CDR2 is SQIVND (reference sequence). V gave up 3 bases and J gave up 0 bases, with 24 bases separating them. This chain's CDR3 is CASSIKASSSNRYSYEQYF. CDR3 DNA sequence: TGTGCCAGTAGTATCAAAGCTAGCTCATCGAATCGCTACTCCTACGAGCAGTACTTC.

CDR3 coding DNA: TGTGCCACCAGCAGAGAGGCAGCGGGGGAGCCCGTTGAGCAGTACTTC. It encodes CATSREAAGEPVEQYF. The chain links TRBV15 to TRBJ2-7, with TRBD2 matching over 8 bases. The CDR3 runs 16 residues. The germline V gene encodes CDR1 LNHNV and CDR2 YYDKDF (reference sequence). Losses at the gene ends were 0 bases for V and 7 bases for J; bases not matched to a gene: 11. Combining the CDR3 with reference TRBV15 and TRBJ2-7 gives the whole variable domain DAMVIQNPRYQVTQFGKPVTLSCSQTLNHNVMYWYQQKSSQAPKLLFHYYDKDFNNEADTPDNFQSRRPNTSFCFLDIRSPGLGDTAMYLCATSREAAGEPVEQYFGPGTRLTVT.

J is TRBJ2-1 and V is TRBV2, with 7 bases fitting TRBD2. Germline CDR1 SNHLY, CDR2 FYNNEI. This CDR3 contains 15 residues. Trimming removed 5 bases from V and 7 bases from J; junction bases left unmatched: 11. CDR3 sequence reads: CASSPRSGRRNEQFF. For the CDR3, the DNA is TGTGCCAGCAGTCCCCGCTCCGGGAGGAGGAATGAGCAGTTCTTC.

The chain couples TRBV14 to TRBJ2-7, with 7 bases matching TRBD2. This CDR3 is 15 amino acids long. Germline CDR1 SGHDN, CDR2 FVKESK. V shed 8 bases and J 2 bases; nucleotides not matched to a gene: 12. CDR3: CASQARGGRAYEQYF. CDR3 DNA sequence: TGTGCCAGCCAAGCCCGTGGCGGGAGAGCCTACGAGCAGTACTTC. The variable domain in full, with the rest retrieved from reference TRBV14 and TRBJ2-7, is EAGVTQFPSHSVIEKGQTVTLRCDPISGHDNLYWYRRVMGKEIKFLLHFVKESKQDESGMPNNRFLAERTGGTYSTLKVQPAELEDSGVYFCASQARGGRAYEQYFGPGTRLTVT.

This chain joins TRBV2 and TRBJ2-3; D is ambiguous. This CDR3 spans 14 amino acids. The germline V gene encodes CDR1 SNHLY and CDR2 FYNNEI. V lost 8 bases to trimming and J lost 2 bases, with 14 bases between them. CDR3 in amino acids: CASGYKTDTDTQYF. CDR3 nucleotide sequence: TGTGCCAGCGGCTACAAAACAGACACAGATACGCAGTATTTT.

This rearrangement joins TRBV4-3 to TRBJ2-1; the match to TRBD1 covers 11 bases. V lost 0 bases, J lost 4 bases, and 2 bases stayed unmatched. Germline V gene sequence: CDR1 LGHNA, CDR2 YSLEER. The CDR3 sequence is 16 residues long. CDR3 region: CASSQDGTGGYNEQFF. For the CDR3, the DNA is TGCGCCAGCAGCCAAGATGGGACAGGGGGTTACAATGAGCAGTTCTTC.

This chain uses TRBV2 with TRBJ1-1, with unresolved D. V was pared by 4 bases and J by 4 bases, with 13 bases between. Germline assignment: CDR1 SNHLY and CDR2 FYNNEI. The CDR3 length is 14 residues. CDR3 region: CASSATARSTEAFF. The DNA of the CDR3 is TGTGCCAGCAGTGCTACAGCCCGGTCCACTGAAGCTTTCTTT.

The chain is built from TRBV9 and TRBJ2-1; 7 nucleotides match TRBD2. The CDR3 sequence is 14 residues long. V gave up 6 bases and J gave up 9 bases; unmatched junction bases: 12. Germline CDR1 SGDLS, CDR2 YYNGEE. CDR3 in DNA: TGTGCCAGCACCCAAGCCGCGGGAGACGGTGAGCAGTTCTTC. Translating it yields CASTQAAGDGEQFF.

The gene calls are TRBV7-3 and TRBJ2-7; the match to TRBD1 covers 7 bases. This CDR3 contains 17 residues. The germline V gene encodes CDR1 SGHTA and CDR2 FQGTGA. The J segment lost 2 bases and the V segment lost 6 bases, leaving 16 bases of the junction unmatched. In nucleotides, the CDR3 is TGTGCCAGCAGTCAAGCACCAACAGGGGCGAAACCCTACGAGCAGTACTTC. It yields the protein CASSQAPTGAKPYEQYF.

The chain is built from TRBV27 and TRBJ2-7, with TRBD1 matching 11 bases. The junction had 10 bases not matched to a gene; V was cut back by 3 bases and J by 6 bases. This CDR3 comprises 16 residues. Germline V CDR1 and CDR2: MNHEY, SMNVEV (reference sequence). The CDR3 protein is CASSLDRGRIYSEQYF. The CDR3 nucleotides are TGTGCCAGCAGTTTGGACAGGGGGCGGATTTATAGCGAGCAGTACTTC.

This clone was counted only a few times. This chain connects TRBV4-1 to TRBJ2-5, with a weak D call TRBD2 (6 bases). Germline V gene lookup returns CDR1 MGHRA and CDR2 YSYEKL. The CDR3 consists of 15 residues. The V end lost 5 bases, the J end lost 0 bases, and 13 bases lay between the germline ends. The CDR3 loop is CASSKVWGDQETQYF. The CDR3 coding sequence is TGCGCCAGCAGCAAAGTCTGGGGGGACCAAGAGACCCAGTACTTC.

The V gene is TRBV19, the J gene TRBJ1-4, with D uncertain. The V and J ends lost 3 bases and 2 bases respectively, with 7 bases between them. Germline-derived CDR1 and CDR2 are LNHDA and SQIVND (reference sequence). The CDR3 length is 14 residues. The CDR3, as DNA: TGTGCCAGTAGTATCAGATCGACTAATGAAAAACTGTTTTTT. The encoded protein is CASSIRSTNEKLFF.